Each of the 26 T cell receptor beta chains below was sequenced from the same sample in a study of shared clonotypes between healthy human individuals. Naive-designated CD8 cells lacked CD45RO, were positively enriched for CCR7, and omitted terminally differentiated effector memory CD45RA+ cells. Data came from immunoSEQ multiplex PCR; TCRdb stores just in-frame clones and leaves some out. The table has about 2.1 million clones, roughly 93% seen once. Sequenced input: naive CD8+ T cells from PBMCs. All receptors derive from a man aged 18 to 30 in good health. Some clones in this sample may be carry-over from other donors' samples.

With regard to this clone: Additional DNA sequences in this sample encode the identical CDR3. The chain has TRBV7-9 and TRBJ2-3; 11 positions agree with TRBD2. Trimming removed 3 bases from V and 3 bases from J; junction bases left unmatched: 5. Germline V gene lookup returns CDR1 SEHNR and CDR2 FQNEAQ (reference sequence). The CDR3 has 16 amino acids. The CDR3 here is CASSFLLAGGTDTQYF. For the CDR3, the DNA is TGTGCCAGCAGCTTCCTTCTAGCGGGAGGAACAGATACGCAGTATTTT.

V is TRBV27 and J is TRBJ1-3; 8 positions match TRBD1. Germline CDR1 reads MNHEY; CDR2 reads SMNVEV (reference sequence). Trimming took 5 bases from V and 9 from J; bases not matched to a gene: 9. The CDR3 consists of 14 residues. CDR3 DNA: TGTGCCAGCAGTCCTAGACAGGGGACGGGCACCATATATTTT. Translated: CASSPRQGTGTIYF.

The genes are TRBV4-3 and TRBJ2-5, with TRBD2 matching over 9 bases. The CDR3 is 15 residues long. Germline V lookup: CDR1 LGHNA, CDR2 YSLEER. V shed 3 bases, J shed 5 bases, and the junction held 7 bases outside the gene matches. CDR3 protein: CASSQGDSGSETQYF. CDR3 DNA sequence: TGCGCCAGCAGCCAGGGAGATAGCGGGAGCGAGACCCAGTACTTC.

The V gene is TRBV4-3, the J gene TRBJ1-2; no clear D gene. CDR3 size: 16 residues. Between the trimmed V and J ends, which lost 4 bases and 2 bases, there was a span of 17 bases. The germline gives CDR1 LGHNA, CDR2 YSLEER. The DNA for the CDR3 is TGCGCCAGCAGCCCATCGAACCTCGAACTAAACTATGGCTACACCTTC. Protein product: CASSPSNLELNYGYTF.

This clone was counted a single time. V gene TRBV20-1 combines with J gene TRBJ1-2; D is uncertain. V lost 1 base to trimming and J lost 5 bases, with 5 bases between them. CDR3 size: 11 residues. Germline lookup yields CDR1 DFQATT and CDR2 SNEGSKA (reference sequence). The CDR3 DNA sequence: TGCAGTGCTAGAGTGGGATATGGCTACACCTTC. Translating gives CSARVGYGYTF.

This clone appeared once. J is TRBJ2-3 and V is TRBV7-9; D uncertain. With 7 bases removed from V and 7 bases from J, the gap between germline ends came to 24 bases. The CDR3 has 16 amino acids. Germline-derived CDR1 and CDR2 are SEHNR and FQNEAQ (reference sequence). For the CDR3, the DNA is TGTGCCAGCACCCCAACCGCCACCAAATATCCCAATACGCAGTATTTT. Encoded protein: CASTPTATKYPNTQYF.

This chain uses TRBV30 with TRBJ2-1; 9 bases line up with TRBD1. Germline CDR1 is GTSNPN and CDR2 is SVGIG (reference sequence). This CDR3 is built from 12 residues. Unmatched junction bases numbered 5, after V lost 0 bases and J lost 14 bases. The CDR3 sequence: CAWSVLDRGEFF. The CDR3 DNA reads as TGTGCCTGGAGTGTACTGGACAGGGGAGAGTTCTTC.

The gene calls are TRBV12-5 and TRBJ2-2; D unclear. Trimming removed 5 bases from V and 2 bases from J, with 9 bases in between. Germline V gene data show CDR1 as LGHNT and CDR2 as FRNRAP. The CDR3 is 14 amino acids. CDR3: CASGITENTGELFF. In DNA, the CDR3 is TGTGCTAGTGGTATAACAGAAAACACCGGGGAGCTGTTTTTT.

This chain uses TRBV7-6 with TRBJ1-1; D is uncertain. Trimming stripped 5 bases from V and 2 bases from J, with 9 bases between. The CDR3 runs to 13 residues. Looked up from germline, CDR1 is SGHVS and CDR2 is FNYEAQ. The CDR3 nucleotides are TGTGCCAGCAGCCCCGGATTTAACACTGAAGCTTTCTTT. As protein: CASSPGFNTEAFF.

This sequence joins TRBV7-8 and TRBJ2-7, with D uncertain. This CDR3 has 15 amino acids. Trimming removed 4 bases at V and 6 bases at J, with 19 bases between. CDR1 is SGHVS and CDR2 is FQNEAQ in the germline V gene. CDR3 in amino acids: CASSSVRATTSEQYF. CDR3 DNA: TGTGCCAGCAGCTCCGTTCGAGCCACGACCAGCGAGCAGTACTTC.

V gene TRBV19 combines with J gene TRBJ1-1, with D unclear. The CDR3 has 14 amino acids. The germline V gene encodes CDR1 LNHDA and CDR2 SQIVND (reference sequence). V lost 7 bases, J lost 0 bases, and 12 bases lay in between. This CDR3 is CASTNGEMNTEAFF. The CDR3 DNA reads TGTGCCAGTACCAATGGGGAAATGAACACTGAAGCTTTCTTT. Combining the CDR3 with reference TRBV19 and TRBJ1-1 gives the whole variable domain DGGITQSPKYLFRKEGQNVTLSCEQNLNHDAMYWYRQDPGQGLRLIYYSQIVNDFQKGDIAEGYSVSREKKESFPLTVTSAQKNPTAFYLCASTNGEMNTEAFFGQGTRLTVV.

The genes are TRBV5-4 and TRBJ2-5; no clear D gene. The CDR3 runs to 17 residues. Germline V CDR1 and CDR2: SGHNT, YYREEE (reference sequence). V lost 0 bases to trimming and J lost 1 base, with 16 bases between them. As DNA, the CDR3 is TGTGCCAGCAGCTTGGTCGGTCACACAAAACCCCAAGAGACCCAGTACTTC. It yields the protein CASSLVGHTKPQETQYF.

The genes are TRBV5-8 and TRBJ2-2; TRBD1 is a possible D gene (5 bases). This CDR3 is 20 amino acids long. V dropped 0 bases and J dropped 0 bases, with 21 bases sitting between them. Looked up from germline, CDR1 is SGHTS and CDR2 is YDEGEE. In DNA form, the CDR3 reads TGTGCCAGCAGCTTGGCCAGGGCCAATTCCCCTTATCCGAACACCGGGGAGCTGTTTTTT. Its translation is CASSLARANSPYPNTGELFF.

The chain recombines TRBV9 with TRBJ1-1, with no clear D. The CDR3 is 13 amino acids. Germline V gene lookup returns CDR1 SGDLS and CDR2 YYNGEE. V was cut by 5 bases and J by 7 bases, with 15 bases left in between. CDR3 region: CASSTWAVDEAFF. The DNA of the CDR3 is TGTGCCAGCAGTACCTGGGCGGTTGATGAAGCTTTCTTT.

The chain combines TRBV6-6 with TRBJ2-1; D is uncertain. The V end was cut by 0 bases, the J end by 7 bases, with 13 bases between. The CDR3 sequence is 15 residues long. From germline, CDR1 is MNHNY and CDR2 SVGAGI (reference sequence). The CDR3 coding sequence is TGTGCCAGCAGTTACTCGAGAGACGGAAAGAATGAGCAGTTCTTC. Translated, it gives CASSYSRDGKNEQFF.

The chain has TRBV11-2 and TRBJ2-7, with 7 bases fitting TRBD1. The germline V gene has CDR1 SGHAT and CDR2 FQNNGV. The length of the CDR3 is 17 residues. With V trimmed by 6 bases and J by 0 bases, 14 bases remained unmatched. The CDR3 loop reads CASRGQIYSRSSYEQYF. CDR3 DNA: TGTGCCAGCAGGGGACAGATATATAGCCGCAGCTCCTACGAGCAGTACTTC. The whole variable domain, remainder taken from reference TRBV11-2 and TRBJ2-7, is EAGVAQSPRYKIIEKRQSVAFWCNPISGHATLYWYQQILGQGPKLLIQFQNNGVVDDSQLPKDRFSAERLKGVDSTLKIQPAKLEDSAVYLCASRGQIYSRSSYEQYFGPGTRLTVT.

In this sample, this clone turned up once. The V gene is TRBV27, the J gene TRBJ2-5; the D is unclear. The germline gives CDR1 MNHEY, CDR2 SMNVEV (reference sequence). With 3 bases removed from V and 4 bases from J, the gap between germline ends came to 12 bases. There are 14 residues in the CDR3. In nucleotides, the CDR3 is TGTGCCAGCAGTTTTAGGGCCGTAGGAGAGACCCAGTACTTC. This encodes CASSFRAVGETQYF.

V usage is TRBV11-2 and J usage is TRBJ1-3; D is unresolved. Germline V gives CDR1 SGHAT, CDR2 FQNNGV. V gave up 5 bases and J gave up 5 bases, with 22 bases separating them. This CDR3 is built from 17 residues. The CDR3 sequence is CASSGRSTDLNRNTIYF. The CDR3 region has the DNA TGTGCCAGCAGCGGGCGGTCTACTGACCTTAATCGAAACACCATATATTTT.

The V call is TRBV5-3, the J call TRBJ2-7; no clear D. TRBV5-3 is designated an ORF whose function remains uncertain. The CDR3 runs to 21 residues. Deletions cut 4 bases from V and 3 bases from J, with 35 bases between. The CDR3 DNA sequence: TGTGCCAGAAGCGCTTGGCCGCTACCGGCTCCGATATACTCTATTTACTACGAGCAGTACTTC. Its protein product is CARSAWPLPAPIYSIYYEQYF.

This rearrangement joins TRBV11-2 to TRBJ2-7, with a tentative D call TRBD2 (6 bases). The CDR3 totals 18 residues. Germline V CDR1 and CDR2: SGHAT, FQNNGV. V gave up 3 bases and J gave up 3 bases, with 24 bases separating them. The CDR3 is CASSLALHRVSGDYEQYF. The CDR3 bases are TGTGCCAGCAGCTTGGCTCTTCATCGGGTTAGCGGTGACTACGAGCAGTACTTC. Supplemented by reference TRBV11-2 and TRBJ2-7, the full variable domain reads EAGVAQSPRYKIIEKRQSVAFWCNPISGHATLYWYQQILGQGPKLLIQFQNNGVVDDSQLPKDRFSAERLKGVDSTLKIQPAKLEDSAVYLCASSLALHRVSGDYEQYFGPGTRLTVT.

The chain joins TRBV11-3 to TRBJ1-1; D is unclear. V lost 3 bases and J 2 bases, leaving 7 bases between the germline ends. The CDR3 is 13 amino acids. From germline, CDR1 is SGHNT and CDR2 YENEEA. The DNA of the CDR3 is TGTGCCAGCAGCTTTAACCAAAACACTGAAGCTTTCTTT. As protein: CASSFNQNTEAFF.

This rearrangement joins TRBV28 to TRBJ1-1; perhaps TRBD1 as D (6 bases). Trimming removed 10 bases from V and 1 base from J, with 13 bases in between. The germline gives CDR1 MDHEN, CDR2 SYDVKM. The length of the CDR3 is 13 residues. The CDR3 protein is CATVDSPNTEAFF. CDR3 nucleotide sequence: TGTGCCACCGTGGACAGCCCGAACACTGAAGCTTTCTTT.

This clone is a singleton in its sample. The chain joins TRBV6-5 to TRBJ1-1; weak D call: TRBD1 (5 bases). CDR3 length: 13 residues. With 8 bases removed from V and 0 bases from J, the gap between germline ends came to 10 bases. Germline assignment: CDR1 MNHEY and CDR2 SVGAGI. The CDR3 loop is CASSRGVNTEAFF. CDR3 nucleotide sequence: TGTGCCAGCTCCCGGGGGGTGAACACTGAAGCTTTCTTT.

The V and J genes are TRBV7-9 and TRBJ2-7; D is unresolved. Germline CDR1 and CDR2: SEHNR and FQNEAQ (reference sequence). CDR3 length: 15 residues. V shed 1 base and J shed 2 bases, with 12 bases lying between them. CDR3 protein: CASSLEGIPTYEQYF. In DNA form, the CDR3 reads TGTGCCAGCAGCTTAGAGGGAATACCTACCTACGAGCAGTACTTC.

The sample holds one count of this clone. The J gene is TRBJ2-1, the V gene TRBV6-4, with TRBD2 identical over 15 bases. V trimming: 8 bases; J trimming: 0 bases; junction bases outside the gene matches: 5. CDR3 length: 17 amino acids. CDR1 and CDR2 (germline): MRHNA, SNTAGT. The CDR3 coding sequence is TGTGCCAGCGCCGGGACTAGCGGGAGGCTCTCCTACAATGAGCAGTTCTTC. Its translation: CASAGTSGRLSYNEQFF.

The genes are TRBV5-1 and TRBJ1-1; weak D call: TRBD1 (5 bases). Trimming removed 0 bases from V and 4 bases from J, with 13 bases in between. The CDR3 totals 15 residues. CDR1 and CDR2 (germline): SGHRS, YFSETQ. The CDR3 sequence is CASSLEAGSGTEAFF. The CDR3 nucleotides are TGCGCCAGCAGCTTGGAGGCAGGGTCGGGCACTGAAGCTTTCTTT.